The rows below give T cell receptor gamma chains drawn from one sample of a study of gamma-delta T cells after stem cell transplantation. TCRdb fed the RT-PCR reads to CATT. The sample holds over a thousand gamma-chain clones, more than 45% seen once. Sequencing input: gamma-delta T cells. All receptors come from a human donor. It is not recorded whose cells these are; they may come from a transplant donor. Both conserved end residues are part of each CDR3. Clone sizes are given selectively: once, few, many, or a class where the clone is expanded.

j_call: TRGJP2
v_call: TRGV2
clone_size: few
cdr3_nt: TGTGCCACCTGGGACCCCCGTTGGATCAAGACGTTT
cdr3_aa: CATWDPRWIKTF

j_call: TRGJ1/TRGJ2
v_call: TRGV5
clone_size: NA
cdr3_nt: TGTGCCACCTGGGACAGGCCCTATTATTATAAGAAACTCTTT
cdr3_aa: CATWDRPYYYKKLF

j_call: TRGJ1/TRGJ2
v_call: TRGV2
clone_size: NA
cdr3_nt: TGTGCCACCTGGGAGCTCCCTAATTATTATAAGAAACTCTTT
cdr3_aa: CATWELPNYYKKLF

j_call: TRGJP2
v_call: TRGV2
clone_size: few
cdr3_nt: TGTGCCACCTGGGACGGATATAGTAGTGATTGGATCAAGACGTTT
cdr3_aa: CATWDGYSSDWIKTF

j_call: TRGJ1/TRGJ2
v_call: TRGV2
clone_size: NA
cdr3_nt: TGTGCCACCTGGGACGGGCGAAGGAAACTCTTT
cdr3_aa: CATWDGRRKLF

j_call: TRGJ1/TRGJ2
v_call: TRGV3
clone_size: few
cdr3_nt: TGTGCCACCTGGGACCCCAATTATTATAAGAAACTCTTT
cdr3_aa: CATWDPNYYKKLF

j_call: TRGJ1/TRGJ2
v_call: TRGV4
clone_size: NA
cdr3_nt: TGTGCCACCTGGGATGGGCACGGTTATTATAAGAAACTCTTT
cdr3_aa: CATWDGHGYYKKLF

j_call: TRGJP2
v_call: TRGV2
clone_size: few
cdr3_nt: TGTGCCACCTGGACCCTTCCTGGGGGTAGTGATTGGATCAAGACGTTT
cdr3_aa: CATWTLPGGSDWIKTF

j_call: TRGJ1/TRGJ2
v_call: TRGV5
clone_size: few
cdr3_nt: TGTGCCACCTGGGACAGGCAGGGGAAACTCTTT
cdr3_aa: CATWDRQGKLF

j_call: TRGJP1
v_call: TRGV4
clone_size: NA
cdr3_nt: TGTGCCACCTCAGACACTGGTTGGTTCAAGATATTT
cdr3_aa: CATSDTGWFKIF

j_call: TRGJ1/TRGJ2
v_call: TRGV5
clone_size: few
cdr3_nt: TGTGCCACCTGGGACAGGCTTTATAAGAAACTCTTT
cdr3_aa: CATWDRLYKKLF

j_call: TRGJP1
v_call: TRGV4
clone_size: NA
cdr3_nt: TGTGCCACCTGGGTGGGGTGGTTCAAGATATTT
cdr3_aa: CATWVGWFKIF

j_call: TRGJ1/TRGJ2
v_call: TRGV2
clone_size: few
cdr3_nt: TGTGCCACCTGTGACGGGCCCTCGAATTATTATAAGAAACTCTTT
cdr3_aa: CATCDGPSNYYKKLF

j_call: TRGJP
v_call: TRGV9
clone_size: NA
cdr3_nt: TGTGCCTTGTGGGATCTTCAAGAGTTGGGCAAAAAAATCAAGGTATTT
cdr3_aa: CALWDLQELGKKIKVF

j_call: TRGJP
v_call: TRGV9
clone_size: hyperexpanded
cdr3_nt: TGTGCCTTGTGGGAGGTGCAAGAGTTGGGCAAAAAAATCAAGGTATTT
cdr3_aa: CALWEVQELGKKIKVF

j_call: TRGJ1/TRGJ2
v_call: TRGV3
clone_size: NA
cdr3_nt: TGTGCCACCTGGGACAGGCCGCCGAATTATTATAAGAAACTCTTT
cdr3_aa: CATWDRPPNYYKKLF

j_call: TRGJ1/TRGJ2
v_call: TRGV4
clone_size: NA
cdr3_nt: TGTGCCACCTGGGATGGCACGAATTATTATAAGAAACTCTTT
cdr3_aa: CATWDGTNYYKKLF

j_call: TRGJ1/TRGJ2
v_call: TRGV3
clone_size: NA
cdr3_nt: TGTGCCACCTGGGACAGGGGGGTTTATTATAAGAAACTCTTT
cdr3_aa: CATWDRGVYYKKLF

j_call: TRGJ1/TRGJ2
v_call: TRGV5
clone_size: NA
cdr3_nt: TGTGCCACCTGGGACAGGCCCGGGTATTATAAGAAACTCTTT
cdr3_aa: CATWDRPGYYKKLF

j_call: TRGJP
v_call: TRGV9
clone_size: NA
cdr3_nt: TGTGCCTTGTGGGAGATAGGAGAGTTGGGCAAAAAAATCAAGGTATTT
cdr3_aa: CALWEIGELGKKIKVF

j_call: TRGJ1/TRGJ2
v_call: TRGV4
clone_size: NA
cdr3_nt: TGTGCCACCTGGTTTTATTATAAGAAACTCTTT
cdr3_aa: CATWFYYKKLF

j_call: TRGJ1/TRGJ2
v_call: TRGV5
clone_size: few
cdr3_nt: TGTGCCACCTGGGACCTAACAGGGGATTATAAGAAACTCTTT
cdr3_aa: CATWDLTGDYKKLF

j_call: TRGJ1/TRGJ2
v_call: TRGV4
clone_size: few
cdr3_nt: TGTGCCACCTGGGATGGGCTGGGTGGGAAGAAACTCTTT
cdr3_aa: CATWDGLGGKKLF

j_call: TRGJ1/TRGJ2
v_call: TRGV9
clone_size: few
cdr3_nt: TGTGCCTTGTGGGAGGTGCACATCGATTATAAGAAACTCTTT
cdr3_aa: CALWEVHIDYKKLF

j_call: TRGJ1/TRGJ2
v_call: TRGV3
clone_size: few
cdr3_nt: TGTGCCACCTGGGACAGCCTAGCCTTTATTTGTAAGAAACTCTTT
cdr3_aa: CATWDSLAFICKKLF

j_call: TRGJ1/TRGJ2
v_call: TRGV2
clone_size: few
cdr3_nt: TGTGCCACCTGGGACGCCGCTTATTATAAGAAACTCTTT
cdr3_aa: CATWDAAYYKKLF

j_call: TRGJ1/TRGJ2
v_call: TRGV9
clone_size: NA
cdr3_nt: TGTGCCTTGTGGGAGCTTAATTATAAGAAACTCTTT
cdr3_aa: CALWELNYKKLF

j_call: TRGJP2
v_call: TRGV2
clone_size: few
cdr3_nt: TGTGCCACCTGGGACGGGCCGGGTAGTGATTGGATCAAGACGTTT
cdr3_aa: CATWDGPGSDWIKTF

j_call: TRGJ1/TRGJ2
v_call: TRGV8
clone_size: few
cdr3_nt: TGTGCCACCTGGGATATTCGGAATTATAAGAAACTCTTT
cdr3_aa: CATWDIRNYKKLF

j_call: TRGJ1/TRGJ2
v_call: TRGV5
clone_size: few
cdr3_nt: TGTGCCACCTGGGACAGGCGATTGGGGTTGAATTATTATAAGAAACTCTTT
cdr3_aa: CATWDRRLGLNYYKKLF

j_call: TRGJ1/TRGJ2
v_call: TRGV9
clone_size: few
cdr3_nt: TGTGCCTTGTGGGAATATTATAAGAAACTCTTT
cdr3_aa: CALWEYYKKLF

j_call: TRGJP2
v_call: TRGV4
clone_size: few
cdr3_nt: TGTGCCACCTGGGATGGGCCGGGGGATAGTAGTGATTGGATCAAGACGTTT
cdr3_aa: CATWDGPGDSSDWIKTF

j_call: TRGJ1/TRGJ2
v_call: TRGV5
clone_size: NA
cdr3_nt: TGTGCCACCTGGGACGTGGGGGGCTATAAGAAACTCTTT
cdr3_aa: CATWDVGGYKKLF

j_call: TRGJ1/TRGJ2
v_call: TRGV5
clone_size: NA
cdr3_nt: TGTGCCACCTGGGACGAGGGTTATAAGAAACTCTTT
cdr3_aa: CATWDEGYKKLF

j_call: TRGJ1/TRGJ2
v_call: TRGV9
clone_size: NA
cdr3_nt: TGTGCCTTGTGGGAGCCGAATTATTATAAGAAACTCTTT
cdr3_aa: CALWEPNYYKKLF